The rows below give T cell receptor beta chains drawn from one sample of a study of shared clonotypes between healthy human individuals. The table came from immunoSEQ multiplex PCR; TCRdb's copy has only in-frame clones and leaves some out. The data hold fewer than 1.4 million clones, with approximately 78% observed a single time. Sequencing used memory CD4+ T cells from PBMCs. These receptors originate from a young man in good health. Some clones in this sample may be carry-over from other donors' samples. Each CDR3 is given with its conserved first and last residue. D genes are given only for firm matches.

-,TRBJ1-2,TRBV2,TGTGCCACCGAAGCCCAGGGGTGGGAGGTCTCTGGCTACACCTTC,CATEAQGWEVSGYTF
-,TRBJ1-5,TRBV27,TGTGCCAGCAGTCTCGACAGATCTCAGCCCCAGCATTTT,CASSLDRSQPQHF
TRBD2,TRBJ2-5,TRBV7-9,TGTGCCAGCAGCTTTAGCGGGAGCACGGAGACCCAGTACTTC,CASSFSGSTETQYF
TRBD1,TRBJ2-7,TRBV27,TGTGCCAGCAGAAGGGACAGATATTCCTACGAGCAGTACTTC,CASRRDRYSYEQYF
TRBD1,TRBJ1-2,TRBV7-2,TGTGCCAGCAGCTACCAGGGGGCGCGAGGCTACACCTTC,CASSYQGARGYTF
TRBD2,TRBJ2-3,TRBV4-1,TGCGCCAGCAGCCAAGGGACTAGCGGGACCACAGATACGCAGTATTTT,CASSQGTSGTTDTQYF
-,TRBJ2-3,TRBV5-1,TGCGCCAGCAGCTTGACAGGGCGCACAGATACGCAGTATTTT,CASSLTGRTDTQYF
-,TRBJ2-2,TRBV7-9,TGTGCCGTAACGTCATCAGGGCACACCGGGGAGCTGTTTTTT,CAVTSSGHTGELFF
-,TRBJ2-5,TRBV10-1,TGCGCCAGCAGTGACGAGGGAAAGACCCAGTACTTC,CASSDEGKTQYF
TRBD2,TRBJ2-3,TRBV19,TGTGCCAGTAGTATAGCTAGCGGGACCAGGTTCGTCGCGCAGTATTTT,CASSIASGTRFVAQYF
-,TRBJ1-1,TRBV19,TGTGCCAGTAGTATAGTGGGGGCCCAAGCTTTCTTT,CASSIVGAQAFF
TRBD1,TRBJ1-2,TRBV28,TGTGTCAGCAGTAGGGGGCCGTATGGCTACACCTTC,CVSSRGPYGYTF
-,TRBJ2-2,TRBV11-3,TGTGCCAGCAGCTTAGGGGCTCGTGTCGACACCGGGGAGCTGTTTTTT,CASSLGARVDTGELFF
-,TRBJ2-7,TRBV11-2,TGTGCCAGCAGCGTCGACAGGGAGGCCGAGCAGTACTTC,CASSVDREAEQYF
-,TRBJ1-2,TRBV19,TGTGCCACCAAGTCCCCTAACTATGGCTACACCTTC,CATKSPNYGYTF
TRBD1,TRBJ2-3,TRBV28,TGTGCCAGCAGTTCACTAGCCGCCGGGACAGGGGCAACAGATACGCAGTATTTT,CASSSLAAGTGATDTQYF
-,TRBJ1-4,TRBV7-9,TGTGCCAGCAGCATAGACCGGGGCGACGGTGAAAAACTGTTTTTT,CASSIDRGDGEKLFF
-,TRBJ2-7,TRBV27,TGTGCCAGCAGCCCCGTGGACTCCTACGAGCAGTACTTC,CASSPVDSYEQYF